The T cell receptor (beta chain) described here comes from a study of cytomegalovirus exposure and HLA in healthy donors (dated by TCRdb to about 2017). At the level of the whole study: According to an earlier analysis of 587 of the donors, 150 million to 200 million T cells yielded 90 million to 140 million unique TCR beta sequences and approximately 280 Gb of sequence data. An early release that covered fewer than 800 HLA-typed donors contained approximately 320 gigabases of sequencing data and tens of millions of unique TCR sequences. Of the roughly 400 genotyped donors, 65% to 90% were placed in the genetic ancestry cluster associated with self-reported Caucasian donors. The study aimed to test whether signatures of past pathogen exposure could be identified by cataloging public T cell receptors. The study profiled the T cell repertoires of 500 to 800 subjects by immunosequencing and related them to cytomegalovirus serostatus. A separate validation cohort of 100 to 150 different subjects was used in addition to the roughly 670-subject first cohort. The study combined high-throughput TCR immunosequencing, statistical association of individual TCRs with disease status, and machine learning to predict cytomegalovirus infection status. A later analysis re-analyzed previously published TCR beta repertoires from 500 to 700 donors and added high-resolution HLA genotyping to study TCR occurrence patterns. Rather than drawing on any new phenotypic data, the later analysis identified candidate immune exposures from TCR beta sequences and the way those sequences occurred across donors. In an earlier analysis of roughly 600 of the donors, high-throughput TCR beta sequencing was used to judge whether each TCR beta V gene segment behaved as functional or pseudogenic. Donor age, sex, ethnicity and CMV serostatus were compiled alongside the repertoire data. A later genetic analysis took genome-wide SNP genotypes for about 65% of the roughly 670 donors and used that subset as a discovery cohort. Every repertoire in the discovery cohort had been generated on one and the same sequencing platform. Class I and class II HLA loci were covered by the typing at four-digit resolution. Typing coverage varied by locus: about 620-630 donors for A, B, C, DRB1 and DQB1; about 520 for DQA1; 600 to 610 for DPA1; approximately 490 for DPB1. Several DR-DQ haplotypes were handled as single units for association and clustering because linkage in the cohort was strong. Among 300 to 500 genotyped donors of the cohort, an average of about 220,000 unique TCR beta nucleotide sequences was sequenced per donor, of which about 19% were non-productive. Beyond this particular receptor, the publication reports: While some public TCRs were present in many individuals, most TCR sequences turned up only very rarely across donors. The sequencing pipeline was judged likely to have produced a cluster of highly shared sequence variants as a technical artifact. The classifier was reported to diagnose cytomegalovirus status with high specificity and sensitivity in both the original cohort and the validation cohort. An association between a missense DCLRE1C variant and V-gene and J-gene trimming of TCR beta chains was found in a later genetic analysis and replicated in an independent cohort. Compared with the approximately 670-donor mean, donors in an Asian-associated ancestry cluster had fewer N-insertions in productive TCRs, according to a later genetic analysis. The study gave a list of 150 to 200 TCR beta chains associated with cytomegalovirus. According to the authors, the approach could potentially be generalized to other disease states and immunological phenotypes. Some IMGT-functional V segments, including TRBV6-2 and TRBV6-3, could not be distinguished by the 87-base-pair reads and were therefore excluded. Roughly uniform sequencing depth across donors was assumed in presence/absence analyses, although this assumption may not hold. Approximately 16 rarely observed V segments, including chromosome 9 orphons, were excluded from the earlier analysis of several hundred of the donors because counts were too low. Correlated functional status among segregating V segments might reflect linkage disequilibrium, but an unknown experimental factor could not be ruled out. For the cohort, immune exposure information was limited to CMV serostatus. Several of the top co-occurrence clusters appeared to be linked to parvovirus B19, influenza, CMV and Epstein-Barr virus, according to a later analysis. When HLA alleles, especially DR and DQ, strongly co-occurred, attributing TCR associations to individual alleles was difficult. In this cohort, only TCR beta chains were sequenced, and detectable features were limited by the absence of alpha or paired-chain data. According to a later analysis, TCR association rates differed among HLA loci, with DRB1 alleles showing the most associated TCRs and HLA-C alleles showing the fewest. A later analysis found that HLA-associated TCR beta chains were more clonally expanded and had lower generation probabilities than equally common non-associated chains. Because some donors lacked HLA typing at each locus, the association tests relied only on the typed subset. A few of the identified cytomegalovirus-associated TCR beta chains were confirmed in vitro to be specific for cytomegalovirus antigens. A further reported finding was that TCR beta sequences accurately predicted the HLA-A and HLA-B alleles for most subjects in the first cohort. Most CMV-associated TCR beta chains appeared to be HLA-restricted in a later analysis, and the HLA associations seemed to be driven largely by CMV exposure. Broadly in line with IMGT annotations, most TCR beta V segments showed up in productive rearrangements about 87% or about 30% of the time in an earlier analysis of roughly 590 of the donors. Specific HLA alleles were associated with over 15,000 TCR beta sequences at a false discovery rate of 0.05 in a later analysis.

V is cut back by 4 bases and J by 3 bases, with 10 bases in the junction unmatched. The CDR3 measures 16 amino acids from cysteine to phenylalanine. Solely the CDR3 DNA is kept, with 48 bases framed from the first base. The germline V gene (reference sequence) yields LNHDA for CDR1 and SQIVND for CDR2. The method behind the library was the immunoSEQ multiplex PCR assay. For the multiplex PCR, a mixture combining 60 forward primers for TCR Vbeta segments and 13 reverse primers for TCR Jbeta segments was used. A multiplex PCR assay on genomic DNA amplified the CDR3 region of rearranged TCR beta genes. On the Illumina HiSeq System, the amplified TCR beta libraries were sequenced as 87-base-pair reads. In the source study's methods: Across the 600 to 700 repertoires, a later analysis counted about 81 million unique TCR beta chains, 9 million to 14 million of which were shared by at least two donors. A nearest-neighbor algorithm error-corrected the raw reads and collapsed the reads into unique sequences, merging closely related sequences to remove PCR and sequencing errors. Alignment of CDR3 sequences to IMGT reference sequences was used to assign V, D and J gene segments. For a sequence to be retained, a match of at least six nucleotides to both a V gene segment and a J gene segment was required. Rearrangements were called productive when the CDR3 lacked stop codons and stayed in frame with V and J; all others were non-productive. Following IMGT convention, CDR3 was defined as the stretch from the second conserved V-encoded cysteine up to the conserved J-encoded phenylalanine. The earlier analysis of more than 450 of the donors excluded sequences that lacked an unambiguous match to a single V gene segment. In an earlier analysis of some 590 of the donors, a V segment was called functional when productive rearrangements were above 56.7%, and segregating when the standard deviation between donors exceeded 5%. A statistical classification framework was developed to diagnose cytomegalovirus status using the catalog of TCR beta chain sequences. A later analysis assigned V and J genes by comparing TCR nucleotide sequences with IMGT/GENE-DB human TR gene sequences. In a later analysis, CDR3 sequences and most-parsimonious VDJ recombination scenarios were assigned using the TCRdist pipeline. In a later analysis, every TCR beta chain was defined by the combination of its CDR3 amino acid sequence and its V-gene family, and reads without a unique V-gene family were dropped. As a way to deal with suspected cross-contamination and a sequencing artifact, a later analysis dropped 450 to 600 nucleotide sequences that were highly shared and had low generation probability. For each public chain, a later analysis derived a clonal expansion index from normalized ranks of inferred template counts within each repertoire. Generation probabilities in a later analysis came from a VDJ recombination model fitted to out-of-frame rearrangements, and those results were checked against IGoR. A later analysis scored TCR-TCR, TCR-HLA and TCR-CMV co-occurrence with hypergeometric tests, applying a repertoire-size bias correction to TCR pairs. A later analysis estimated false discovery rates by permuting HLA or CMV assignments 20 times. In a later analysis, co-occurring TCRs were grouped using DBSCAN, with TCRdist sequence similarity added in when clustering inside HLA-allele-positive subsets. For co-occurrence clustering, repertoires with fewer than 30,000 or more than 120,000 public chains were excluded, along with four to six repertoires with anomalous nucleotide sharing. Entries here come from immuneACCESS through TCRdb and include only in-frame sequences with V and J called. Some clones fail to appear in such tables; in the studies checked, an unresolved V gene covers under half of the shortfall, and the cause of the remainder is unknown. V and J calls and clone size follow that table, whereas D and trimming were derived from the DNA. The record for this sample contains roughly 120,000 clones. About 2.2% of the sample lies in the top ten.

Of note for this clone: Its specific antigen is unknown.

The cohort comprised around 690 healthy bone marrow donors. At the time of sampling, all cohort members were nominally healthy, though unrecorded immune exposures were likely present. The donor tested CMV seronegative and was one of the 352 seronegative cohort members. A peripheral blood sample was collected from each donor, and TCR beta sequencing was performed on peripheral blood mononuclear cells. Genomic DNA extraction from the blood cell samples was performed with the Qiagen DNeasy Blood Extraction Kit. The source is a man aged 40-55 years in good health and CMV-seronegative. The source material was PBMCs. This chain joins TRBV19 to TRBJ1-2, and 8 bases in between align with TRBD1. Here the CDR3 is given as CASSTPKDRVDYGYTF. The DNA is TGTGCCAGTAGTACCCCAAAGGACAGGGTAGACTATGGCTACACCTTC.